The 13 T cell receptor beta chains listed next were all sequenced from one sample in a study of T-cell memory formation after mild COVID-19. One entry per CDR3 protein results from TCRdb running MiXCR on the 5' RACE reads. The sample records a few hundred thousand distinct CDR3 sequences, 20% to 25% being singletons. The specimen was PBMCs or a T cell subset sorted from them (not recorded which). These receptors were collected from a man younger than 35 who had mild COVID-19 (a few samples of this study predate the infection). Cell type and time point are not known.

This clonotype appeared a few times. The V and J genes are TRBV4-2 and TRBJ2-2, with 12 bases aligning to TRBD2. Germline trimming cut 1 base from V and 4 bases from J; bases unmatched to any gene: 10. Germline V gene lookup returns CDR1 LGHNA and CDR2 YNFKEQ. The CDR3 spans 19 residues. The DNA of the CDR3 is TGTGCCAGCAGCCAAGTCTCGCTAGCGGGGGGGCCGGGCACCGGGGAGCTGTTTTTT. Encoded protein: CASSQVSLAGGPGTGELFF.

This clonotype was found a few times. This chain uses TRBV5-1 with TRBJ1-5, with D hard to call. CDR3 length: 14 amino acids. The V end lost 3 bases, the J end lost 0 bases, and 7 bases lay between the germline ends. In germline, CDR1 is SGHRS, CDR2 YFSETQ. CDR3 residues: CASSSGDSNQPQHF. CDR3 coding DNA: TGCGCCAGCAGCTCCGGGGATAGCAATCAGCCCCAGCATTTT.

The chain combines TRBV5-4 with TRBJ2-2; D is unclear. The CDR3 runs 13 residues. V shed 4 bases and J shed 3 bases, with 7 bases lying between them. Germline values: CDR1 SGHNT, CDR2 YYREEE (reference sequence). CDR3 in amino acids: CASSVRDTGELFF. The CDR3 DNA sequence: TGTGCCAGCAGCGTGCGAGACACCGGGGAGCTGTTTTTT.

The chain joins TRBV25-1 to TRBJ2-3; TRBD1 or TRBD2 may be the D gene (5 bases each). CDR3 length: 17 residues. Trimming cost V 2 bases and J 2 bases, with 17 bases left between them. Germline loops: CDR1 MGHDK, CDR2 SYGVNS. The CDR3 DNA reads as TGTGCCAGCAGTGAAGGGGGTGGGCTGCGAGCCACAGATACGCAGTATTTT. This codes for CASSEGGGLRATDTQYF.

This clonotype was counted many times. CDR3 nucleotide sequence: TGTGCCAGCAGCTTAGTCCCCGGGCAGCCCCAGCATTTT. It codes for CASSLVPGQPQHF. The chain uses TRBV11-2 and TRBJ1-5, with no clear D. CDR3 length equals 13 residues. Deletions cut 1 base from V and 7 bases from J, with 8 bases between. Germline CDR1 is SGHAT and CDR2 is FQNNGV.

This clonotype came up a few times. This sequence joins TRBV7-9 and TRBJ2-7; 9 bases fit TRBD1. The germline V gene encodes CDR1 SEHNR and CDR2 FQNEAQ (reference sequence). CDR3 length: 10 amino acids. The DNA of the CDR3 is TGTGCCATAGGGGACAGGGAGATCCACGTC. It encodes CAIGDREIHV.

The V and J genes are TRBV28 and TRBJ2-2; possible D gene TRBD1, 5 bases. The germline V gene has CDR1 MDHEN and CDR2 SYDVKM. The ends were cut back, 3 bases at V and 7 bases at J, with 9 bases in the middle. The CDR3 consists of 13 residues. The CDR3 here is CASSFPGRGELFF. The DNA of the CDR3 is TGTGCCAGCAGTTTCCCAGGGCGCGGGGAGCTGTTTTTT.

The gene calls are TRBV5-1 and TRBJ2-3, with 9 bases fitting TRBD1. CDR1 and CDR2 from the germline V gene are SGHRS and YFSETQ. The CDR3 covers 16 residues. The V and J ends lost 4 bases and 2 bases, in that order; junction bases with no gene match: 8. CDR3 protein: CASSGRTGVDTDTQYF. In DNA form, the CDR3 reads TGCGCCAGCAGCGGAAGGACAGGGGTGGACACAGATACGCAGTATTTT.

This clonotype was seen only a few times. The CDR3 DNA follows: TGCAGTGCTAGGACGGCGGGGGGGCTGGAGACCCAGTACTTC. This sequence encodes CSARTAGGLETQYF. The V call is TRBV20-1, the J call TRBJ2-5, with 9 positions matching TRBD2. The CDR3 is made up of 14 amino acids. With 3 bases clipped from V and 5 bases from J, the junction kept 7 bases outside the gene matches. Germline-derived CDR1 and CDR2 are DFQATT and SNEGSKA (reference sequence).

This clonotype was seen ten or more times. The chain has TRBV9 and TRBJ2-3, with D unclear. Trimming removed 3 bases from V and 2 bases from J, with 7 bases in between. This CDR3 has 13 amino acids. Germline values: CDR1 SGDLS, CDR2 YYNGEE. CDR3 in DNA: TGTGCCAGCAGCGCTCTCAACACAGATACGCAGTATTTT. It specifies CASSALNTDTQYF.

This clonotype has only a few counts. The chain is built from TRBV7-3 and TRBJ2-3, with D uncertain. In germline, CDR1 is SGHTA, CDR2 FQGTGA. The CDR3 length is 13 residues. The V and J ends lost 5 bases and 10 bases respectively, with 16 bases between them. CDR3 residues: CASSAATGFSQYF. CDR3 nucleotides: TGTGCCAGCAGCGCCGCGACCGGGTTTTCGCAGTATTTT.

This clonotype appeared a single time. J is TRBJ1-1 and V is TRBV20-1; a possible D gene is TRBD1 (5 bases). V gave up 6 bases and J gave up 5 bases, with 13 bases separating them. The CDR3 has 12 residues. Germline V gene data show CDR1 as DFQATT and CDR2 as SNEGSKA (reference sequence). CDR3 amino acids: CSARGGWTEAFF. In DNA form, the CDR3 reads TGCAGTGCGCGGGGGGGGTGGACTGAAGCTTTCTTT.

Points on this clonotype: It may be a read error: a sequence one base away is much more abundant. This CDR3 is CASSFQGHQPQNF. The CDR3 DNA reads TGTGCCAGCAGCTTCCAGGGCCATCAGCCCCAGAATTTT. The V gene is TRBV7-9, the J gene TRBJ1-5, with a possible D match to TRBD1 (5 bases). The CDR3 consists of 13 residues. Germline values: CDR1 SEHNR, CDR2 FQNEAQ (reference sequence).